The 23 T cell receptor beta chains given below trace back to one sample, sequenced in a study of blood T cell repertoires in COVID-19. Libraries were prepared by immunoSEQ multiplex PCR; TCRdb keeps only in-frame clonotypes and omits some of them. The table shows fewer than 300,000 clones, with 80% to 90% occurring only once. The sequencing sample was made of peripheral blood. The receptors here all came from a woman in her 50s who had recovered from COVID-19.

The chain has TRBV27 and TRBJ2-1, with 7 nucleotides matching TRBD2. V lost 4 bases, J lost 8 bases, and 5 bases stayed unmatched. In germline, CDR1 is MNHEY, CDR2 SMNVEV (reference sequence). The CDR3 totals 13 residues. DNA of the CDR3: TGTGCCAGCAGTTATTGGGGGGGGGATGAGCAGTTCTTC. This codes for CASSYWGGDEQFF.

The table lists this clone with a few counts. The CDR3 spells CASSYYRAGAGANEQFF. CDR3 DNA: TGTGCCAGCTCATATTACCGAGCGGGAGCTGGGGCAAATGAGCAGTTCTTC. The J gene is TRBJ2-1, the V gene TRBV18, with 8 bases matching TRBD2. The germline CDR1 and CDR2 sequences are KGHSH and LQKENI. There are 17 residues in the CDR3. Trimming removed 5 bases from V and 7 bases from J; junction bases left unmatched: 16.

This chain uses TRBV7-9 with TRBJ2-1, with D uncertain. Per germline, CDR1 SEHNR and CDR2 FQNEAQ (reference sequence). This CDR3 region has 16 residues. The V end lost 6 bases, the J end lost 2 bases, and 17 bases lay between the germline ends. In DNA form, the CDR3 reads TGTGCCAGCAGACCCCAAACCGACATCCCCTACAATGAGCAGTTCTTC. This encodes CASRPQTDIPYNEQFF.

Only one count was recorded for this clone. This CDR3 reads CATGQENSPLHF. In DNA form, the CDR3 reads TGTGCCACCGGACAGGAGAATTCACCCCTCCACTTT. The chain carries TRBV6-5 and TRBJ1-6; 7 bases map to TRBD1. Looked up from germline, CDR1 is MNHEY and CDR2 is SVGAGI. CDR3 length: 12 amino acids. The V gene end was trimmed by 10 bases and the J gene end by 7 bases; junction bases not matched to a gene: 4.

The chain employs TRBV5-8 and TRBJ1-1; no firm D call. V lost 0 bases, J lost 5 bases, and 8 bases lay in between. This CDR3 region has 13 residues. Germline-derived CDR1 and CDR2 are SGHTS and YDEGEE. In nucleotides, the CDR3 is TGTGCCAGCAGCTTGGAGTTTCAGACTGAAGCTTTCTTT. This sequence encodes CASSLEFQTEAFF.

This rearrangement joins TRBV7-9 to TRBJ2-7; D may be TRBD1 (5 bases). Germline loops: CDR1 SEHNR, CDR2 FQNEAQ (reference sequence). This CDR3 contains 15 residues. Trimming pared 5 bases from V and 3 bases from J, leaving 17 bases between. The CDR3 coding sequence is TGTGCCAGCAGCCCCGCACTGGGGCCGGGCTACGAGCAGTACTTC. This sequence encodes CASSPALGPGYEQYF.

V and J are TRBV20-1 and TRBJ2-5, with D perhaps TRBD1 (6 bases). The V gene's germline CDR1 is DFQATT and CDR2 SNEGSKA (reference sequence). This CDR3 is 13 amino acids long. V was cut by 3 bases and J by 1 base, with 9 bases left in between. The CDR3 is CSASRTVQETQYF. The CDR3 DNA is TGCAGTGCTAGTAGGACAGTCCAAGAGACCCAGTACTTC.

The rearrangement uses TRBV6-5 and TRBJ2-2; TRBD1 matches 8 bases. V gave up 8 bases and J gave up 7 bases; unmatched junction bases: 3. The CDR3 covers 12 residues. Germline V gene data show CDR1 as MNHEY and CDR2 as SVGAGI. The CDR3 region has the DNA TGTGCCAGCGGACAGGGCGTCGGGGAGCTGTTTTTT. Translating gives CASGQGVGELFF.

V gene TRBV18 combines with J gene TRBJ2-1, with D perhaps TRBD1 (6 bases). CDR1 is KGHSH, CDR2 LQKENI, per germline. V was cut by 2 bases and J by 2 bases, with 16 bases left in between. The CDR3 covers 17 residues. The CDR3: CASSPVPGASTYNEQFF. The CDR3 region has the DNA TGTGCCAGCTCACCAGTCCCAGGGGCGAGCACCTACAATGAGCAGTTCTTC.

The chain couples TRBV10-3 to TRBJ2-3; 8 positions agree with TRBD2. The CDR3 consists of 13 residues. Germline V lookup: CDR1 ENHRY, CDR2 SYGVKD. With 9 bases clipped from V and 4 bases from J, the junction kept 6 bases outside the gene matches. Here the CDR3 DNA reads TGTGCCATTGCCCGGGAGGGGCCAGATACGCAGTATTTT. Protein product: CAIAREGPDTQYF.

The CDR3 spells CASSSEGRLAYTGELFF. The CDR3 DNA reads as TGTGCCAGCAGCTCCGAAGGTCGACTAGCCTACACCGGGGAGCTGTTTTTT. The chain uses TRBV7-8 and TRBJ2-2; 7 nucleotides line up with TRBD2. Germline lookup yields CDR1 SGHVS and CDR2 FQNEAQ. The CDR3 length is 17 residues. Trimming cost V 4 bases and J 3 bases; bases outside gene matches: 11.

This chain connects TRBV27 to TRBJ2-1; no firm D call. The CDR3 length is 16 residues. V lost 3 bases to trimming and J lost 0 bases, with 12 bases between them. CDR1 is MNHEY and CDR2 is SMNVEV in the germline V gene (reference sequence). CDR3 sequence (DNA): TGTGCCAGCAGTTTTGTGGCCGTAAACTCCTACAATGAGCAGTTCTTC. Encoded protein: CASSFVAVNSYNEQFF.

This chain links TRBV4-2 with TRBJ2-3; 11 bases line up with TRBD2. This CDR3 comprises 16 residues. The V segment lost 0 bases and the J segment 4 bases; nucleotides outside the gene matches: 3. The V gene's germline CDR1 is LGHNA and CDR2 YNFKEQ. The CDR3, as DNA: TGTGCCAGCAGCCAAGAACTAGCGGGGGACCCAGATACGCAGTATTTT. Amino acid sequence: CASSQELAGDPDTQYF.

J is TRBJ1-2 and V is TRBV2; no reliable D call. This CDR3 contains 12 residues. The V gene lost 8 bases and the J gene lost 4 bases, with 11 bases spanning the gap. CDR1 and CDR2 from the germline V gene are SNHLY and FYNNEI. In DNA form, the CDR3 reads TGTGCCAGCGCTTCCACTCGCTATGGCTACACCTTC. Its translation: CASASTRYGYTF.

J is TRBJ1-2 and V is TRBV9; 7 bases map to TRBD1. There are 14 residues in the CDR3. Germline lookup yields CDR1 SGDLS and CDR2 YYNGEE. V gave up 3 bases and J gave up 3 bases; unmatched junction bases: 5. In nucleotides, the CDR3 is TGTGCCAGCAGCGGATCCGGGACAGACTATGGCTACACCTTC. Amino acids: CASSGSGTDYGYTF.

This sequence joins TRBV7-9 and TRBJ1-1; perhaps TRBD1 as D (6 bases). Trimming cost V 8 bases and J 5 bases, with 12 bases left between them. The germline V gene encodes CDR1 SEHNR and CDR2 FQNEAQ (reference sequence). This CDR3 contains 12 residues. CDR3 nucleotides: TGTGCCAGCTCACAGGGCGGGACTGAAGCTTTCTTT. Translating gives CASSQGGTEAFF.

J is TRBJ1-2 and V is TRBV28; tentative D call: TRBD1 (6 bases). This CDR3 has 15 amino acids. The V end lost 6 bases, the J end lost 4 bases, and 18 bases lay between the germline ends. Germline V lookup: CDR1 MDHEN, CDR2 SYDVKM. The CDR3 nucleotides are TGTGCCAGCAGCGGAACAGGGAGCCGTGGCTATGGCTACACCTTC. This gives the protein CASSGTGSRGYGYTF.

The chain carries TRBV5-6 and TRBJ1-1; TRBD1 might be the D (6 bases). The CDR3 runs 16 residues. V gave up 3 bases and J gave up 6 bases, with 21 bases separating them. CDR1 and CDR2 (germline): SGHDT, YYEEEE. As DNA, the CDR3 is TGTGCCAGCAGCTCCTACAGGGATTACAAGGTATCTGAAGCTTTCTTT. It yields the protein CASSSYRDYKVSEAFF.

As to this clone: Other DNA sequences of this sample code for an identical CDR3. The chain joins TRBV7-6 to TRBJ2-5; TRBD1 matches at 9 bases. This CDR3 is 16 amino acids long. Germline CDR1 is SGHVS and CDR2 is FNYEAQ. After removal of 5 bases from V and 0 bases from J, the junction contained 7 bases not matched to a gene. CDR3 in amino acids: CASSRGDRVYQETQYF. The CDR3 coding sequence is TGTGCCAGCAGCCGTGGGGACAGGGTGTACCAAGAGACCCAGTACTTC. The full variable domain, in which reference TRBV7-6 and TRBJ2-5 provide the parts outside the CDR3, is GAGVSQSPRYKVTKRGQDVALRCDPISGHVSLYWYRQALGQGPEFLTYFNYEAQQDKSGLPNDRFSAERPEGSISTLTIQRTEQRDSAMYRCASSRGDRVYQETQYFGPGTRLLVL.

The genes are TRBV2 and TRBJ2-1; D perhaps matches TRBD1 (5 bases). CDR3 length: 14 residues. The germline V and J ends were trimmed by 5 bases and 2 bases, with 10 bases remaining between them. In germline, CDR1 is SNHLY, CDR2 FYNNEI. The CDR3 is CASSFQGPYNEQFF. The CDR3 coding sequence is TGTGCCAGCAGTTTCCAGGGCCCCTACAATGAGCAGTTCTTC.

The chain is built from TRBV9 and TRBJ1-2; TRBD1 is a possible D gene (6 bases). The V gene lost 6 bases and the J gene lost 7 bases, with 19 bases spanning the gap. The CDR3 loop spans 14 amino acids. Germline V CDR1 and CDR2: SGDLS, YYNGEE. This CDR3 is CASTPDRLWGGYTF. The CDR3 region has the DNA TGTGCCAGCACCCCGGACAGATTATGGGGTGGCTACACCTTC.

This clone was recorded a few times. The chain joins TRBV5-6 to TRBJ1-6; D might be TRBD1 (5 bases). This CDR3 has 16 residues. Trimming stripped 3 bases from V and 7 bases from J, with 17 bases between. From germline, CDR1 is SGHDT and CDR2 YYEEEE. CDR3 nucleotides: TGTGCCAGCAGCTGGGGGTTTGGAGGGATAAATTCACCCCTCCACTTT. Amino acid sequence: CASSWGFGGINSPLHF.

The CDR3 bases are TGTGCCAGCAGCCAAGAGCATAGCTATGGCTACACCTTC. Protein sequence: CASSQEHSYGYTF. The rearrangement links TRBV3-1 (or the pseudogene TRBV3-2) to TRBJ1-2; D remains unclear. From germline, CDR1 is LGHDT and CDR2 YNNKEL (reference sequence). Trimming left V 0 bases short and J 4 bases short, with 6 bases between. The CDR3 runs 13 residues.